This is a list of T cell receptor beta chains from one sample in a study of blood T cell repertoires in COVID-19. The method was immunoSEQ multiplex PCR; TCRdb's version includes in-frame clones alone and lacks a portion of them. Of around 84,000 clones listed, around four fifths are singletons. The sequenced sample consisted of peripheral blood. The receptors come from a man at least 80 years old with active or convalescent COVID-19. Each CDR3 is given with its conserved first and last residue. D genes are given only for firm matches. Clone size is not always given. Where it is, it says once, few, many or a class for expanded clones.

d_call	j_call	clone_size	v_call	cdr3_nt	cdr3_aa
NA	TRBJ1-4	NA	TRBV12-5	TGTGCTAGTGGTTTGTTGGGGGCGACTAATGAAAAACTGTTTTTT	CASGLLGATNEKLFF
TRBD1	TRBJ1-6	NA	TRBV19	TGTGCCAGTAGCCTACAGGGGACGGATTCACCCCTCCACTTT	CASSLQGTDSPLHF
TRBD2	TRBJ2-3	NA	TRBV5-1	TGCGCCAGCAGCCCAGGACTAGCGGGGGCCGGCACAGATACGCAGTATTTT	CASSPGLAGAGTDTQYF
TRBD2	TRBJ2-1	NA	TRBV18	TGTGCCAGCTCACCCATAACCGGGGGGTGGTATGAGCAGTTCTTC	CASSPITGGWYEQFF
TRBD1	TRBJ1-2	NA	TRBV12-5	TGTGCTAGTGCCAAAGGACAGGGCGCTATCGGTGATGGCTACACCTTC	CASAKGQGAIGDGYTF
NA	TRBJ2-5	NA	TRBV10-3	TGTGCCATCAGTGAGTCGGTGGACACCACTGGGGAGACCCAGTACTTC	CAISESVDTTGETQYF
TRBD1	TRBJ2-1	NA	TRBV5-1	TGCGCCAGCAGCTTGCTACCGGGACAGGGGGAATCGGAGCAGTTCTTC	CASSLLPGQGESEQFF
TRBD1	TRBJ2-5	NA	TRBV7-2	TGTGCCAGCAGCATGGGACAGGGGAGGGAGACCCAGTACTTC	CASSMGQGRETQYF
TRBD1	TRBJ1-1	NA	TRBV5-6	TGTGCCAGCAGCTCGGGACAGGTGAAGATCACTGAAGCTTTCTTT	CASSSGQVKITEAFF
NA	TRBJ1-2	few	TRBV20-1	TGCAGTGCTAGTATGGGGGGGGACTATGGCTACACCTTC	CSASMGGDYGYTF
NA	TRBJ1-4	NA	TRBV24-1	TGTGCCACCAGTGATTTGCAAGGGGATGAAAAACTGTTTTTT	CATSDLQGDEKLFF
NA	TRBJ1-5	few	TRBV10-2	TGCGCCAGCAGAAAAGGAGACAGCAGCCCCCAGCATTTT	CASRKGDSSPQHF
NA	TRBJ1-2	NA	TRBV27	TGTGCCAGCAGTTTAAAGCCCGCCGCATCTTTCTATGGCTACACCTTC	CASSLKPAASFYGYTF
NA	TRBJ1-4	NA	TRBV6-4	TGTGCCAGCAGTGACGCGGGTCCTCTTTTTTTTGCAACTAATGAAAAACTGTTTTTT	CASSDAGPLFFATNEKLFF
NA	TRBJ2-5	NA	TRBV5-4	TGTGCCAGCAGCCATCCGACAGGTGGAGAGACCCAGTACTTC	CASSHPTGGETQYF
NA	TRBJ1-1	NA	TRBV19	TGTGCCAGTACCCAGAGGTCCAGACTTAACACTGAAGCTTTCTTT	CASTQRSRLNTEAFF
NA	TRBJ1-3	NA	TRBV7-9	TGTGCCAGCAGAGAACTCTCTGGAAACACCATATATTTT	CASRELSGNTIYF
NA	TRBJ2-5	NA	TRBV11-2	TGTGCCAGCAGATTAGGGTCGGAAGAGACCCAGTACTTC	CASRLGSEETQYF
NA	TRBJ2-3	NA	TRBV5-5	TGTGCCAGCAGCTTAACCGCGGATACGCAGTATTTT	CASSLTADTQYF
TRBD2	TRBJ2-1	NA	TRBV3-1/TRBV3-2	TGTGCCGGCAGCTCTGCCGGGGGGGGCGGTGAGCAGTTCTTC	CAGSSAGGGGEQFF
TRBD1	TRBJ1-3	NA	TRBV30	TGTGCCTGGAGTGCCCGACAGGGTTTGGAGGACACCATATATTTT	CAWSARQGLEDTIYF
NA	TRBJ1-5	NA	TRBV6-1	TGTGCCAGCAGTGATGGGGGGTATAGCAATCAGCCCCAGCATTTT	CASSDGGYSNQPQHF
TRBD1	TRBJ1-2	NA	TRBV6-5	TGTGCCAGCAGCGACAGGGACGTCTATGGCTACACCTTC	CASSDRDVYGYTF
TRBD2	TRBJ2-3	few	TRBV5-1	TGCGCCAGCAGCCCCGGGGGAGCGGGGGGGACCCAGTATTTT	CASSPGGAGGTQYF
NA	TRBJ2-1	NA	TRBV5-1	TGCGCCAGCAGCCTGAGGGAGCAGAGATATCGAGAGTACTACAATGAGCAGTTCTTC	CASSLREQRYREYYNEQFF
NA	TRBJ1-2	few	TRBV7-3	TGTGCCAGCAGCTTAACAGGCCGGGATGGCTACACCTTC	CASSLTGRDGYTF
NA	TRBJ2-2	NA	TRBV7-9	TGTGCCAGCAGCCGCAGGGGATCCACCGGGGAGCTGTTTTTT	CASSRRGSTGELFF
TRBD1	TRBJ2-6	NA	TRBV24-1	TGTGCCACCAGTGATGGGACAGGGCTACTTTCTGGGGCCAACGTCCTGACTTTC	CATSDGTGLLSGANVLTF
NA	TRBJ2-1	NA	TRBV15	TGTGCCACCAGCAGAGCCGGTTATGAGCAGTTCTTC	CATSRAGYEQFF
NA	TRBJ1-2	NA	TRBV29-1	TGCAGCGTTGATACGGCGGGCGGTTATGGCTACACCTTC	CSVDTAGGYGYTF
NA	TRBJ2-1	NA	TRBV11-2	TGTGCCAGCAGCTTAATTGGGAGCAGCAATGAGCAGTTCTTC	CASSLIGSSNEQFF
NA	TRBJ1-5	few	TRBV4-1	TGCGCCAGCAGCCAAGATGGAGGTTCGTGGCAGCCCCAGCATTTT	CASSQDGGSWQPQHF
NA	TRBJ1-1	NA	TRBV5-4	TGTGCCAGCCAACAGGGGAACACTGAAGCTTTCTTT	CASQQGNTEAFF
TRBD2	TRBJ2-2	NA	TRBV7-2	TGTGCCAGCAGCCTTATGACTAGCGGGAGTTCCGGGGAGCTGTTTTTT	CASSLMTSGSSGELFF
TRBD2	TRBJ2-3	NA	TRBV5-1	TGCGCCAGCAGCCTCGGGGGGGGCACAGATACGCAGTATTTT	CASSLGGGTDTQYF
NA	TRBJ2-5	NA	TRBV11-3	TGTGCCAGCAGCTTAGGGAGACCGGGGGAGACCCAGTACTTC	CASSLGRPGETQYF
TRBD2	TRBJ2-3	NA	TRBV11-2	TGTGCCAGCAGCTTAGGTGGCGGGGGGGGACATACGCAGTATTTT	CASSLGGGGGHTQYF
NA	TRBJ1-6	NA	TRBV12-3/TRBV12-4	TGTGCCAGCAGTTTTAGTTCCAATTCACCCCTCCACTTT	CASSFSSNSPLHF
NA	TRBJ1-2	NA	TRBV16	TGTGCCAGCAGCCAATCGTCCGGAGGAATTGGGTATGGCTACACCTTC	CASSQSSGGIGYGYTF
NA	TRBJ1-6	few	TRBV5-6	TGTGCCAGCAGCTTGGTGAAAATGGACAGATATAATTCACCCCTCCACTTT	CASSLVKMDRYNSPLHF
NA	TRBJ1-2	NA	TRBV20-1	TGCAGTGCTAGGACAGGTGCTGGCTACACCTTC	CSARTGAGYTF
NA	TRBJ1-5	NA	TRBV28	TGTGCCAGCAGAGGGGGTTTGAGCAATCAGCCCCAGCATTTT	CASRGGLSNQPQHF
TRBD1	TRBJ1-6	NA	TRBV5-8	TGTGCCAGCAGCCAGACTTATGGGGGACAGGGGCAGCGGGATTCACCCCTCCACTTT	CASSQTYGGQGQRDSPLHF
NA	TRBJ2-5	NA	TRBV9	TGTGCCAGCAGCGAGGGGGACCAGATCCCAGAGACCCAGTACTTC	CASSEGDQIPETQYF
TRBD1	TRBJ1-2	NA	TRBV12-3/TRBV12-4	TGTGCCAGCAGCGACAGGGGAATTTATGGCTACACCTTC	CASSDRGIYGYTF
NA	TRBJ1-2	NA	TRBV27	TGTGCCAGCAGTACCGTCTGGGGCGGCTACACCTTC	CASSTVWGGYTF
TRBD2	TRBJ2-5	NA	TRBV11-1	TGTGCCAGCAGTCCCACCCCCGGGACTAGCAAAGAGACCCAGTACTTC	CASSPTPGTSKETQYF
NA	TRBJ1-5	few	TRBV19	TGTGCCAGTAGTATCGGCCGGGGATATAGCAATCAGCCCCAGCATTTT	CASSIGRGYSNQPQHF